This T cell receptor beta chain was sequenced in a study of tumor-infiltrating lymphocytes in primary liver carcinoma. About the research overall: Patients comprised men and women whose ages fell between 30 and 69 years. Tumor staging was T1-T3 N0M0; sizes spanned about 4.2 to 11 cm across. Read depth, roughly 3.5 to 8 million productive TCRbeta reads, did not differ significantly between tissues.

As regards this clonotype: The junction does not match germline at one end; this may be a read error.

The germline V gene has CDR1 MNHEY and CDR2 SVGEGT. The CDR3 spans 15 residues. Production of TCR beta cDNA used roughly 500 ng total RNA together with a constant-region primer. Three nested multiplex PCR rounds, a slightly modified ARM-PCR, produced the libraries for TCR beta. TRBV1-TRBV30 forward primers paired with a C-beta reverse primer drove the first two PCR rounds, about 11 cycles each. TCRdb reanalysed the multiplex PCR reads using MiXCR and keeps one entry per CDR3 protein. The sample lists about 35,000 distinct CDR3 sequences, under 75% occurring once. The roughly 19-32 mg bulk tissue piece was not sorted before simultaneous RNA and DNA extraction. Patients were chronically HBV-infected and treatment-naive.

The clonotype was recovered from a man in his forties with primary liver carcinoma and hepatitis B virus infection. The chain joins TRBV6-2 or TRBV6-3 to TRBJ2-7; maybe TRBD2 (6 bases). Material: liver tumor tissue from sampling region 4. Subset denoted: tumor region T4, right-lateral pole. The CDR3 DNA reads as TGTACCAGCAGGTCCTACGGGACTTGGGCATACAAGCAGTACTTC. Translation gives CTSRSYGTWAYKQYF.